Shown below are 27 T cell receptor beta chains from a single sample sequenced in a study of T cells in Graves' hyperthyroidism and ophthalmopathy. From RNA transcripts, TCR beta CDR3 regions were amplified. The HTBI primer set drove a first-round RT-PCR of the TCR CDR3. Via MiXCR, TCRdb re-called the multiplex PCR reads, giving one row per CDR3 protein. The sample records 600,000 or so distinct CDR3 sequences, about 15% being singletons. The sample was blood. The receptor set was obtained from a woman aged 45-65 years with Graves' ophthalmopathy.

The CDR3 sequence is CSVGRGNLYEQYF. The DNA for the CDR3 is TGCAGCGTTGGGAGGGGTAATCTCTACGAGCAGTACTTC. This chain connects TRBV29-1 to TRBJ2-7; D is perhaps TRBD2 (6 bases). CDR1 is SQVTM, CDR2 ANQGSEA, per germline. The CDR3 length is 13 residues. Trimming removed 4 bases from V and 3 bases from J, with 13 bases in between.

The chain carries TRBV3-1 and TRBJ2-1; 10 bases fit TRBD2. J was trimmed by 6 bases and V by 0 bases; bases with no gene match: 5. The germline V gene has CDR1 LGHDT and CDR2 YNNKEL (reference sequence). The CDR3 is 16 amino acids. CDR3 bases: TGTGCCAGCAGCCAAGAATGGTCTAGCGGGAGCAATGAGCAGTTCTTC. Its protein is CASSQEWSSGSNEQFF.

This rearrangement joins TRBV9 to TRBJ1-5; D is possibly TRBD1 (6 bases). Between the trimmed V and J ends, which lost 0 bases and 10 bases, there was a span of 8 bases. There are 12 residues in the CDR3. Germline-derived CDR1 and CDR2 are SGDLS and YYNGEE. The CDR3 region has the DNA TGTGCCAGCAGCGTAGAGGGGGGACCCCAGCATTTT. This sequence encodes CASSVEGGPQHF.

This clonotype was counted a few times. The gene calls are TRBV29-1 and TRBJ2-3, with 10 positions matching TRBD2. With V trimmed by 2 bases and J by 1 base, 3 bases remained unmatched. CDR1 is SQVTM, CDR2 ANQGSEA, per germline. CDR3 length: 15 residues. The CDR3 sequence: CSVENLAGGTDTQYF. The CDR3 coding sequence is TGCAGCGTTGAAAACCTAGCGGGAGGCACAGATACGCAGTATTTT.

J is TRBJ2-3 and V is TRBV4-2, with TRBD2 identical over 9 bases. J gave up 2 bases and V 4 bases, and 7 bases lay outside the gene matches. In germline, CDR1 is LGHNA, CDR2 YNFKEQ. The CDR3 has 16 amino acids. CDR3 sequence (DNA): TGTGCCAGCAGCCTCCCCATAGCGGGAGTCACAGATACGCAGTATTTT. This translates into CASSLPIAGVTDTQYF.

This clonotype has just a few counts. The chain links TRBV27 to TRBJ2-5, with 7 positions matching TRBD2. From germline, CDR1 is MNHEY and CDR2 SMNVEV (reference sequence). CDR3 length: 15 residues. The V and J ends lost 5 bases and 0 bases, in that order; junction bases with no gene match: 6. CDR3 loop: CASSPWGGYQETQYF. In nucleotides, the CDR3 is TGTGCCAGCAGTCCCTGGGGGGGGTACCAAGAGACCCAGTACTTC.

This clonotype occurred a few times. V and J are TRBV14 and TRBJ2-1; TRBD2 aligns across 12 bases. The length of the CDR3 is 15 residues. Trimming removed 4 bases from V and 7 bases from J; junction bases left unmatched: 5. Per germline, CDR1 SGHDN and CDR2 FVKESK. CDR3: CASSRLAGVLNEQFF. DNA for the CDR3: TGTGCCAGCAGCCGACTAGCGGGAGTTCTTAATGAGCAGTTCTTC. The entire variable domain, with the rest obtained from reference TRBV14 and TRBJ2-1, is as follows: EAGVTQFPSHSVIEKGQTVTLRCDPISGHDNLYWYRRVMGKEIKFLLHFVKESKQDESGMPNNRFLAERTGGTYSTLKVQPAELEDSGVYFCASSRLAGVLNEQFFGPGTRLTVL.

The V call is TRBV6-2 or TRBV6-3, the J call TRBJ2-3, with 8 bases fitting TRBD2. This CDR3 has 16 amino acids. CDR1 is MNHEY, CDR2 SVGEGT, per germline. V shed 0 bases, J shed 7 bases, and the junction held 9 bases outside the gene matches. Written as DNA, the CDR3 is TGTGCCAGCAGTTACTCGATGACGGGAGGGCCCAATACGCAGTATTTT. This encodes CASSYSMTGGPNTQYF.

This clonotype was picked up many times. The chain joins TRBV18 to TRBJ1-4, with D possibly matching TRBD1 (5 bases). This CDR3 spans 14 amino acids. CDR1 is KGHSH and CDR2 is LQKENI in the germline V gene. V dropped 3 bases and J dropped 5 bases, with 10 bases sitting between them. CDR3 sequence (DNA): TGTGCCAGCTCACCGGGACTCTCCAATGAAAAACTGTTTTTT. It encodes CASSPGLSNEKLFF.

The chain recombines TRBV28 with TRBJ1-4; a possible D gene is TRBD1 (5 bases). V dropped 4 bases and J dropped 2 bases, with 14 bases sitting between them. This CDR3 comprises 16 residues. The germline gives CDR1 MDHEN, CDR2 SYDVKM. The DNA of the CDR3 is TGTGCCAGCAGTTCCCCGGGGCGTAGTACTAATGAAAAACTGTTTTTT. The encoded protein is CASSSPGRSTNEKLFF. The complete variable domain, with remaining parts taken from reference TRBV28 and TRBJ1-4, reads DVKVTQSSRYLVKRTGEKVFLECVQDMDHENMFWYRQDPGLGLRLIYFSYDVKMKEKGDIPEGYSVSREKKERFSLILESASTNQTSMYLCASSSPGRSTNEKLFFGSGTQLSVL.

This clonotype was seen many times. The chain joins TRBV28 to TRBJ1-2, with D tentatively TRBD1 (5 bases). The germline CDR1 and CDR2 sequences are MDHEN and SYDVKM. V lost 8 bases and J lost 2, with 9 bases in between. CDR3 length: 12 amino acids. CDR3 sequence reads: CASYRGNYGYTF. The CDR3 coding sequence is TGTGCCAGCTACCGGGGCAACTATGGCTACACCTTC.

This clonotype was counted ten times or more. The genes are TRBV7-3 and TRBJ2-1; TRBD2 aligns across 9 bases. Trimming took 5 bases from V and 7 from J; bases not matched to a gene: 12. The V gene's germline CDR1 is SGHTA and CDR2 FQGTGA. The CDR3 extends over 16 amino acids. CDR3 nucleotides: TGTGCCAGCAGCCAACCCCGGGGTAGCGGGAGTAATGAGCAGTTCTTC. Residues: CASSQPRGSGSNEQFF.

This clonotype was picked up many times. The gene calls are TRBV20-1 and TRBJ1-1, with a tentative D call TRBD1 (6 bases). Per germline, CDR1 DFQATT and CDR2 SNEGSKA (reference sequence). Trimming removed 5 bases from V and 3 bases from J, with 13 bases in between. The CDR3 consists of 13 residues. The CDR3 DNA reads TGCAGTGCTGGTACAGGGTGGGACACTGAAGCTTTCTTT. This encodes CSAGTGWDTEAFF.

This clonotype was recorded at least ten times. This chain uses TRBV7-9 with TRBJ2-7; D gene ambiguous. Between the trimmed V and J ends, which lost 5 bases and 3 bases, there was a span of 14 bases. CDR3 length: 14 residues. The V gene's germline CDR1 is SEHNR and CDR2 FQNEAQ (reference sequence). CDR3 nucleotide sequence: TGTGCCAGCAGCCCGACCCCCCTAGGCTACGAGCAGTACTTC. Its protein is CASSPTPLGYEQYF.

This clonotype was counted ten times or more. The chain employs TRBV20-1 and TRBJ2-2; 7 bases align to TRBD2. V shed 6 bases and J 8 bases; nucleotides not matched to a gene: 6. The CDR3 has 12 amino acids. The germline gives CDR1 DFQATT, CDR2 SNEGSKA (reference sequence). The CDR3 region has the DNA TGCAGTGCGGAACTAGCGAGAGGGGAGCTGTTTTTT. Its translation: CSAELARGELFF.

As to this clonotype: This may arise from a read error, as a much more abundant clone is one base away. The chain joins TRBV14 to TRBJ2-1, with D possibly being TRBD2 (6 bases). The CDR3 covers 13 residues. CDR1 is SGHDN, CDR2 FVKESK, per germline. The V and J ends lost 7 bases and 7 bases respectively, with 14 bases between them. The CDR3 loop is CASNKSGGNEQFF. The CDR3, as DNA: TGTGCCAGCAACAAAAGTGGGGGGAATGAGCAGTTCTTC.

The chain uses TRBV7-9 and TRBJ1-5; D unclear. The CDR3 is 14 amino acids. Trimming shortened V by 5 bases and J by 5 bases, and 13 bases separated the two germline ends. The germline V gene has CDR1 SEHNR and CDR2 FQNEAQ (reference sequence). CDR3 loop: CASSHEGLYQPQHF. The CDR3 nucleotides read TGTGCCAGCAGCCACGAGGGTCTGTATCAGCCCCAGCATTTT.

This clonotype has ten or more counts. The chain recombines TRBV9 with TRBJ2-7, with D hard to call. The V and J ends lost 0 bases and 2 bases respectively, with 21 bases between them. There are 18 residues in the CDR3. Germline V gene sequence: CDR1 SGDLS, CDR2 YYNGEE. CDR3 sequence: CASSVGTGYGATTYEQYF. Written as DNA, the CDR3 is TGTGCCAGCAGCGTAGGAACCGGGTACGGAGCTACCACCTACGAGCAGTACTTC.

V and J are TRBV4-1 and TRBJ2-7, with TRBD2 matching 8 bases. CDR3 length equals 16 residues. V lost 0 bases, J lost 4 bases, and 8 bases stayed unmatched. Germline V CDR1 and CDR2: MGHRA, YSYEKL. CDR3 in amino acids: CASSQDSGTRLYEQYF. The CDR3 coding sequence is TGCGCCAGCAGCCAAGATAGCGGGACAAGATTATACGAGCAGTACTTC.

This chain joins TRBV7-9 and TRBJ1-1, with no clear D. V gave up 1 base and J gave up 0 bases, with 9 bases separating them. Germline values: CDR1 SEHNR, CDR2 FQNEAQ (reference sequence). The CDR3 runs 15 residues. The CDR3 sequence: CASSLGVTMNTEAFF. The CDR3, as DNA: TGTGCCAGCAGCTTAGGGGTCACCATGAACACTGAAGCTTTCTTT.

This clonotype appeared many times. The V gene is TRBV5-1, the J gene TRBJ2-1; 11 bases are shared with TRBD2. The CDR3 length is 15 residues. Unmatched junction bases numbered 5, after V lost 1 base and J lost 8 bases. Per the germline V gene, CDR1 is SGHRS and CDR2 is YFSETQ. The CDR3 is CASSLLAGGMDEQFF. As DNA, the CDR3 is TGCGCCAGCAGCTTGTTAGCGGGAGGGATGGATGAGCAGTTCTTC.

This clonotype was seen repeatedly, ten times or more. V is TRBV9 and J is TRBJ2-7; D tentatively reads TRBD1 or TRBD2 (5 bases each). Looked up from germline, CDR1 is SGDLS and CDR2 is YYNGEE. V was trimmed by 0 bases and J by 2 bases, leaving 15 bases between them. The CDR3 sequence is 16 residues long. CDR3 nucleotides: TGTGCCAGCAGCGTAGGGTCCGGGACCGATCCCTACGAGCAGTACTTC. Translating gives CASSVGSGTDPYEQYF.

This clonotype turned up a few times. The chain couples TRBV11-3 to TRBJ2-7, with unresolved D. Germline CDR1 SGHNT, CDR2 YENEEA. The CDR3 consists of 11 residues. The V gene lost 5 bases and the J gene lost 6 bases, with 8 bases spanning the gap. CDR3 coding DNA: TGTGCCAGCAGCGCCGCTTCCGAGCAGTACTTC. Translating gives CASSAASEQYF.

This clonotype showed up just a few times. The junction does not match germline at one end; this may be a read error. The J gene is TRBJ2-7, the V gene TRBV4-3; TRBD2 matches 12 bases. Germline CDR1 reads LGHNA; CDR2 reads YSLEER. CDR3 length equals 16 residues. The CDR3 DNA reads TGCGCCAGCAGCAAAGAGACTAGCGGGAGTGACTACGAGCAGTACTTC. Translating it yields CASSKETSGSDYEQYF.

This clonotype was observed many times. This chain connects TRBV28 to TRBJ2-7; the match to TRBD2 covers 9 bases. The CDR3 spans 13 residues. The germline gives CDR1 MDHEN, CDR2 SYDVKM. After removal of 6 bases from V and 4 bases from J, the junction contained 4 bases not matched to a gene. The CDR3 here is CASRGSGRYEQYF. The CDR3 bases are TGTGCCAGCAGGGGAAGCGGGAGGTACGAGCAGTACTTC.

This clonotype was observed at least ten times. This rearrangement joins TRBV28 to TRBJ1-2; 7 positions agree with TRBD1. V trimming: 4 bases; J trimming: 1 base; junction bases outside the gene matches: 12. Germline V gives CDR1 MDHEN, CDR2 SYDVKM. The CDR3 contains 17 residues. This CDR3 is CASSSGQVGGFNYGYTF. DNA for the CDR3: TGTGCCAGCAGTTCCGGACAGGTCGGGGGCTTTAACTATGGCTACACCTTC.

This clonotype was counted many times. The chain uses TRBV2 and TRBJ2-1, with TRBD2 matching over 8 bases. The germline gives CDR1 SNHLY, CDR2 FYNNEI. V gave up 9 bases and J gave up 4 bases; unmatched junction bases: 11. The CDR3 spans 15 residues. Here the CDR3 reads CASWAGGGAYNEQFF. Written as DNA, the CDR3 is TGTGCCAGTTGGGCGGGAGGTGGGGCGTACAATGAGCAGTTCTTC.